This T cell receptor beta chain was sequenced for a study of blood T cells in healthy people across ages. The authors isolated at least 6 million PBMCs per sample. Comment on this clonotype: The antigen is not known.

Study findings and constraints: Samples with more naive T cells showed higher observed beta diversity.

A second PCR of about 6 to 12 cycles used a sample-barcoded 5' primer and a J-beta primer mix. Each cDNA was tagged by a template-switch adaptor containing 12 random nucleotides. Each CDR3 protein gets one entry after TCRdb re-called the 5' RACE reads with MiXCR. The table lists hundreds of thousands of distinct CDR3 sequences, 45% to 50% of them singletons, with around a third in the top ten. Sequencing was done on a sample of blood. The receptor's source is a woman aged 55-69 years in good health.

The CDR3 DNA sequence: TGTGCCAGCAGCTTACCGGTCGGGAGTTGGGACGAGCAGTACTTC. Its protein product is CASSLPVGSWDEQYF. The chain recombines TRBV7-2 with TRBJ2-5, with D possibly being TRBD2 (6 bases). The DNA end is more similar to TRBJ2-7, so the J call may be wrong. Germline V lookup: CDR1 SGHTA, CDR2 FQGNSA. This CDR3 spans 15 amino acids.